These 32 T cell receptor beta chains originate from one sample sequenced in a study of blood T cells in healthy people across ages. Primers used in a second PCR of about 7 to 11 cycles were a sample-barcoded 5' primer and a J-beta primer mix. One entry per CDR3 protein, called by TCRdb with MiXCR from the 5' RACE reads. The table lists 2 million or so distinct CDR3 sequences, around 50% of them singletons, with less than 2.5% in the top ten. The sequenced sample was blood. These receptors were obtained from a woman aged 40 to 55 in good health.

The V call is TRBV18, the J call TRBJ1-6, with TRBD1 as a possible D gene (6 bases). CDR1 KGHSH and CDR2 LQKENI come from the germline V gene. V was cut by 4 bases and J by 10 bases, with 20 bases left in between. The CDR3 is 16 amino acids. In DNA, the CDR3 is TGTGCCAGCTCACGACAGAGGGGGGAAGGACGGTCACCCCTCCACTTT. Amino acids: CASSRQRGEGRSPLHF. Full variable domain (remainder filled in from reference TRBV18 and TRBJ1-6): NAGVMQNPRHLVRRRGQEARLRCSPMKGHSHVYWYRQLPEEGLKFMVYLQKENIIDESGMPKERFSAEFPKEGPSILRIQQVVRGDSAAYFCASSRQRGEGRSPLHFGNGTRLTVT.

This chain joins TRBV21-1 and TRBJ2-3; the table's D call of TRBD1 was not tested on the DNA. TRBV21-1 constitutes a pseudogene. The CDR3 contains 16 residues. CDR3 loop: CASSLRDSTSTDTQYF. The CDR3 DNA reads TGTGCCAGCAGCCTCCGGGACAGCACGAGCACAGATACGCAGTATTTT.

Points on this clonotype: The junction and the germline gene differ at one end; a read error may be behind it. V and J are TRBV7-2 and TRBJ1-2, with a possible D match to TRBD1 (5 bases). The CDR3 extends over 14 amino acids. Germline V CDR1 and CDR2: SGHTA, FQGNSA. The CDR3 region has the DNA TGTGCCCGCAGTTTGGCCAGGGCCGGCCGTGACTACACCTTC. Residues: CARSLARAGRDYTF.

This clonotype was found a few times. The chain combines TRBV4-1 with TRBJ2-7; maybe TRBD1 (5 bases). V lost 0 bases, J lost 2 bases, and 11 bases lay in between. The germline CDR1 and CDR2 sequences are MGHRA and YSYEKL. The CDR3 consists of 15 residues. In nucleotides, the CDR3 is TGCGCCAGCAGCCAAGAAACAGGCAGAGCCTACGAGCAGTACTTC. Its protein is CASSQETGRAYEQYF.

As to this clonotype: A much bigger clone sits one base away, suggesting this may be a read error. V and J are TRBV6-6 and TRBJ2-7, with TRBD1 identical over 8 bases. Judging by the DNA end, TRBJ2-5 fits better; the J call may be wrong. Germline V lookup: CDR1 MNHNY, CDR2 SVGAGI (reference sequence). The CDR3 is 14 residues long. CDR3 DNA sequence: TGTGCCAGCAGTTACTCGACAGGGGTGGAGACCCAGTACTTC. Translating gives CASSYSTGVETQYF.

The V gene is TRBV7-9, the J gene TRBJ2-1, with D uncertain. This CDR3 is built from 12 residues. The V gene lost 2 bases and the J gene lost 9 bases, with 8 bases spanning the gap. The germline CDR1 and CDR2 sequences are SEHNR and FQNEAQ (reference sequence). As DNA, the CDR3 is TGTGCCAGCAGCTTAAGGTTCCGTGAGCAGTTCTTC. Its protein product is CASSLRFREQFF.

The chain is built from TRBV6-6 and TRBJ2-5; D might be TRBD2 (6 bases). Germline CDR1 MNHNY, CDR2 SVGAGI (reference sequence). V gave up 6 bases and J gave up 4 bases, with 15 bases separating them. The CDR3 has 14 amino acids. CDR3 residues: CASSEGGAAETQYF. The CDR3 DNA is TGTGCCAGCAGCGAGGGAGGAGCAGCAGAGACCCAGTACTTC.

This clonotype has ten or more counts. The chain employs TRBV29-1 and TRBJ2-5; perhaps TRBD2 as D (6 bases). V lost 3 bases and J lost 4, with 12 bases in between. The length of the CDR3 is 13 residues. CDR1 and CDR2 (germline): SQVTM, ANQGSEA. The CDR3 region is CSVERGSGETQYF. The CDR3 region has the DNA TGCAGCGTTGAGCGGGGAAGTGGAGAGACCCAGTACTTC.

This chain joins TRBV28 and TRBJ2-1, with 10 bases lining up with TRBD2. V was pared by 8 bases and J by 4 bases, with 5 bases of the junction left unmatched. This CDR3 is 14 amino acids long. Germline CDR1 is MDHEN and CDR2 is SYDVKM. The CDR3 here is CASELAGSYNEQFF. The CDR3 DNA reads as TGTGCCAGCGAACTAGCGGGGTCATACAATGAGCAGTTCTTC.

This clonotype was observed a handful of times. The chain has TRBV7-2 and TRBJ2-1; the D gene is possibly TRBD2 (6 bases). The CDR3 is 15 amino acids. Germline-derived CDR1 and CDR2 are SGHTA and FQGNSA. V lost 2 bases, J lost 4 bases, and 12 bases lay in between. The CDR3 sequence: CASSLSAGSYNEQFF. The CDR3 DNA sequence: TGTGCCAGCAGCTTATCGGCGGGGTCGTACAATGAGCAGTTCTTC.

This chain connects TRBV5-1 to TRBJ2-5; D unresolved. Germline CDR1 and CDR2: SGHRS and YFSETQ. Trimming removed 4 bases from V and 5 bases from J, with 12 bases in between. The CDR3 has 13 residues. The CDR3 DNA is TGCGCCAGCAGCGGGGAAAGGACGGAGACCCAGTACTTC. Translated: CASSGERTETQYF.

The chain employs TRBV7-2 and TRBJ2-1; D may be TRBD2 (7 bases). In germline, CDR1 is SGHTA, CDR2 FQGNSA. V dropped 8 bases and J dropped 4 bases, with 21 bases sitting between them. The CDR3 loop spans 16 amino acids. CDR3 DNA sequence: TGTGCCAGCCAACTTTCGGGCGGGGGCCGTTACAATGAGCAGTTCTTC. It specifies CASQLSGGGRYNEQFF.

This chain connects TRBV28 to TRBJ2-3; tentative D call: TRBD2 (5 bases). The CDR3 runs to 15 residues. Germline loops: CDR1 MDHEN, CDR2 SYDVKM. V lost 2 bases and J 5 bases, leaving 14 bases between the germline ends. CDR3 protein: CASSLVIRGGDTQYF. CDR3 DNA: TGTGCCAGCAGTTTAGTCATCCGTGGAGGAGATACGCAGTATTTT.

This clonotype came up many times. The chain combines TRBV7-2 with TRBJ2-5; TRBD1 matches 8 bases. From germline, CDR1 is SGHTA and CDR2 FQGNSA. CDR3 length: 13 residues. Losses at the gene ends were 4 bases for V and 5 bases for J; bases not matched to a gene: 3. CDR3 residues: CASSSGQAETQYF. CDR3 sequence (DNA): TGTGCCAGCAGCTCGGGACAGGCGGAGACCCAGTACTTC.

The rearrangement uses TRBV24-1 and TRBJ1-2; unclear D gene. Trimming shortened V by 2 bases and J by 3 bases, and 9 bases separated the two germline ends. The CDR3 extends over 14 amino acids. The germline V gene has CDR1 KGHDR and CDR2 SFDVKD. The CDR3 protein is CATSDYRLDYGYTF. DNA of the CDR3: TGTGCCACCAGTGATTATCGGCTAGACTATGGCTACACCTTC.

This chain links TRBV10-2 with TRBJ1-4; D unclear. There are 12 residues in the CDR3. CDR1 and CDR2 (germline): WSHSY, SAAADI. V was cut by 3 bases and J by 8 bases, with 7 bases left in between. The CDR3, as DNA: TGCGCCAGCAGTGAAGGTTTAGAAAAACTGTTTTTT. Amino acids: CASSEGLEKLFF.

The V call is TRBV20-1, the J call TRBJ1-2; 9 bases are shared with TRBD1. Germline CDR1 is DFQATT and CDR2 is SNEGSKA (reference sequence). With V trimmed by 1 base and J by 3 bases, 6 bases remained unmatched. This CDR3 has 15 amino acids. The CDR3 nucleotides are TGCAGTGCTAGAGCTCGGACAGGGGTAGACTATGGCTACACCTTC. Its translation is CSARARTGVDYGYTF.

This clonotype was seen repeatedly, ten times or more. The CDR3 reads CASSHPGGNEQFF. The CDR3 DNA follows: TGTGCCAGCAGCCATCCGGGGGGCAATGAGCAGTTCTTC. The gene calls are TRBV4-2 and TRBJ2-1; 7 positions agree with TRBD2. Germline V CDR1 and CDR2: LGHNA, YNFKEQ. V lost 3 bases, J lost 6 bases, and 2 bases stayed unmatched. CDR3 length equals 13 residues.

This clonotype has only a few counts. The chain is built from TRBV10-3 and TRBJ2-5, with 11 positions matching TRBD2. The CDR3 covers 15 residues. Per the germline V gene, CDR1 is ENHRY and CDR2 is SYGVKD. Trimming cost V 6 bases and J 5 bases; bases outside gene matches: 8. The CDR3 reads CAIRASGGPSETQYF. In DNA form, the CDR3 reads TGTGCCATCAGGGCTAGCGGGGGGCCGAGCGAGACCCAGTACTTC.

The chain links TRBV27 to TRBJ1-2; 7 bases are a match to TRBD1. This CDR3 has 15 residues. In germline, CDR1 is MNHEY, CDR2 SMNVEV (reference sequence). The trim removed 3 bases at V and 4 bases at J, leaving 8 bases unmatched. Here the CDR3 DNA reads TGTGCCAGCAGTTTTAGCGCAGGGGGTAGCTATGGCTACACCTTC. Residues: CASSFSAGGSYGYTF.

CDR3 sequence (DNA): TGTGCCAGCGGTGGGCTAGCGTTCTCTAGCACAGATACGCAGTATTTT. Amino acid sequence: CASGGLAFSSTDTQYF. This chain links TRBV7-8 with TRBJ2-3, with D tentatively TRBD2 (6 bases). The CDR3 length is 16 residues. V lost 8 bases, J lost 0 bases, and 18 bases lay in between. From germline, CDR1 is SGHVS and CDR2 FQNEAQ.

This clonotype was seen only a few times. The V and J genes are TRBV4-2 and TRBJ1-2; D possibly corresponds to TRBD1 (5 bases). Germline lookup yields CDR1 LGHNA and CDR2 YNFKEQ. Trimming pared 0 bases from V and 2 bases from J, leaving 13 bases between. There are 16 residues in the CDR3. CDR3 sequence reads: CASSQDGAGLNYGYTF. The CDR3 DNA follows: TGTGCCAGCAGCCAAGACGGAGCGGGACTGAACTATGGCTACACCTTC.

J is TRBJ2-1 and V is TRBV12-3 or TRBV12-4; the match to TRBD1 covers 7 bases. Trimming at V came to 5 bases and at J to 8 bases, leaving 15 bases not matched to a gene. This CDR3 has 16 residues. The CDR3 bases are TGTGCCAGCAGTGCCGTTGGCAAACAGGGGATGCATGAGCAGTTCTTC. Translation: CASSAVGKQGMHEQFF.

On this clonotype itself: A read error may account for a junction end that differs from germline. The V call is TRBV2, the J call TRBJ2-4; the D gene is possibly TRBD2 (6 bases). Per germline, CDR1 SNHLY and CDR2 FYNNEI. The length of the CDR3 is 16 residues. The CDR3 DNA is TGTGCCAGCAATGAAGCGCTGATACTAGCCAAAAACATTCGGTACTTC. It codes for CASNEALILAKNIRYF.

This clonotype came up a few times. The junction differs from germline at one of its ends, possibly a read error. DNA for the CDR3: TGTGCTAGCAGCCCCCTTGGGCGGGGCCGAGAGACCCAGTACTTC. Residues: CASSPLGRGRETQYF. V is TRBV7-7 and J is TRBJ2-5; TRBD2 is a possible D gene (6 bases). The CDR3 is made up of 15 amino acids. Germline V lookup: CDR1 SSHAT, CDR2 FNYEAQ (reference sequence).

The CDR3 loop reads CSASGQIEAFF. CDR3 in DNA: TGCAGTGCTAGTGGACAGATTGAAGCTTTCTTT. The chain joins TRBV20-1 to TRBJ1-1, with TRBD1 as a possible D gene (6 bases). The CDR3 consists of 11 residues. Germline CDR1 is DFQATT and CDR2 is SNEGSKA (reference sequence). V lost 3 bases and J lost 7, with 9 bases in between.

As regards this clonotype: The junction does not match germline at one end; this may be a read error. V is TRBV12-3 or TRBV12-4 and J is TRBJ2-3; D gene uncertain. The CDR3 contains 11 residues. Here the CDR3 reads CASRITDTRYF. Here the CDR3 DNA reads TGTGCCAGCAGGATAACAGATACGCGGTATTTT.

This clonotype was observed once. This chain connects TRBV7-9 to TRBJ2-4; possibly TRBD1 for D (5 bases). CDR3 length: 13 residues. Germline V gene lookup returns CDR1 SEHNR and CDR2 FQNEAQ (reference sequence). V gave up 5 bases and J gave up 7 bases, with 12 bases separating them. The CDR3 spells CASSPRQPNIQYF. The DNA for the CDR3 is TGTGCCAGCAGCCCGAGACAGCCTAACATTCAGTACTTC.

This sequence joins TRBV29-1 and TRBJ1-1; no firm D call. The CDR3 runs to 14 residues. Germline V gene sequence: CDR1 SQVTM, CDR2 ANQGSEA. Trimming removed 3 bases at V and 5 bases at J, with 16 bases between. The CDR3 region is CSVDLAERRTEAFF. The CDR3 bases are TGCAGCGTTGACCTCGCGGAAAGGAGGACTGAAGCTTTCTTT.

The rearrangement links TRBV28 to TRBJ1-2; D remains ambiguous. The CDR3 has 15 amino acids. V dropped 1 base and J dropped 7 bases, with 16 bases sitting between them. Germline V CDR1 and CDR2: MDHEN, SYDVKM. Here the CDR3 DNA reads TGTGCCAGCAGTTTATCGGCCAGCTGGGGTGGTGGCTACACCTTC. Its translation: CASSLSASWGGGYTF.

The V gene is TRBV12-3 or TRBV12-4, the J gene TRBJ2-3; 9 bases line up with TRBD1. The trim removed 7 bases at V and 5 bases at J, leaving 13 bases unmatched. The length of the CDR3 is 16 residues. As DNA, the CDR3 is TGTGCCAGCACCTCTGGAAGGGACAGGGTGGGAGATACGCAGTATTTT. Amino acid sequence: CASTSGRDRVGDTQYF.

The V call is TRBV20-1, the J call TRBJ2-3; the match to TRBD2 covers 9 bases. The CDR3 is 15 amino acids. The germline CDR1 and CDR2 sequences are DFQATT and SNEGSKA (reference sequence). Unmatched junction bases numbered 10, after V lost 6 bases and J lost 3 bases. The CDR3 loop reads CSATRSGGWTDTQYF. The DNA of the CDR3 is TGCAGTGCAACCCGTAGCGGGGGTTGGACAGATACGCAGTATTTT.